This T cell receptor beta chain was found in a study of T cells in Graves' hyperthyroidism and ophthalmopathy. Overall study findings and caveats: Among clonotypes expanded in thyroid above 0.001, most were also found in blood. The model predicted ophthalmopathy a median 6.5 months before onset.

Researchers amplified the TCR beta CDR3 regions from RNA transcripts. Researchers ran a first-round RT-PCR on the TCR CDR3 using the HTBI primer set. TCRdb fed the multiplex PCR reads into MiXCR, producing one record per CDR3 protein. The data contain a few hundred thousand distinct CDR3 sequences, about 15% of them singletons. PBMCs were sourced from approximately 9.3 ml fresh peripheral blood. This clonotype has at least ten counts. No antigen is known for it. Germline loops: CDR1 LGHDT, CDR2 YNNKEL (reference sequence). Trimming shortened V by 0 bases and J by 9 bases, and 6 bases separated the two germline ends. This CDR3 comprises 13 residues.

The chain joins TRBV3-1 to TRBJ1-6, with a weak D call TRBD1 (5 bases). The source is a woman between 25 and 40 years old with Graves' ophthalmopathy. Sequenced material: blood. CDR3 DNA: TGTGCCAGCAGCCAAGAGGGGGGTTCACCCCTCCACTTT. This codes for CASSQEGGSPLHF.